The following is a T cell receptor (beta chain) sequence with its context. The sample belongs to a study of T-cell reconstitution after alpha-beta-depleted transplantation in children. Researchers prepared the TCRbeta library using unique molecular identifiers, the study reports. TCRdb redid the calling of the PCR reads with MiXCR, one entry per CDR3 protein. The sample consists of around 340,000 distinct CDR3 sequences, approximately 12% of them appearing once. V was pared by 4 bases and J by 3 bases, with 12 bases between. The CDR3 runs 15 residues. Germline CDR1 and CDR2: LGHNA and YSLEER. The chain links TRBV4-3 to TRBJ2-2; D is ambiguous. Source: PBMCs, taken from the stem cell graft. The TCR originated in a human donor who donated a stem cell graft to a child with Fanconi anemia. CDR3 residues: CASSRGETDTGELFF. The CDR3 nucleotides read TGCGCCAGCAGCCGAGGAGAAACGGACACCGGGGAGCTGTTTTTT.